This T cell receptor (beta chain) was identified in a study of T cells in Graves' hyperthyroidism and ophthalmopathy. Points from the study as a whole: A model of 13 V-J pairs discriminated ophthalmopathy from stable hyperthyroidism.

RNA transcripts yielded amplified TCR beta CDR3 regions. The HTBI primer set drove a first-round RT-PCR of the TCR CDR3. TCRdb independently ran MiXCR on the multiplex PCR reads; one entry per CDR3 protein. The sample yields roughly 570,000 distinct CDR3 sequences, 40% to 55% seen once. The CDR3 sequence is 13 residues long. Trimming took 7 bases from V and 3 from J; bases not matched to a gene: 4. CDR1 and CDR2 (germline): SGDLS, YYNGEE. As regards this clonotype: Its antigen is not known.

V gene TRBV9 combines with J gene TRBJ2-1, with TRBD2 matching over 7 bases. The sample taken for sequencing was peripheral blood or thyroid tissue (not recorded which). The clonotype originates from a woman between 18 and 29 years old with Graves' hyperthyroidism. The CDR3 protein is CASGLADYNEQFF. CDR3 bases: TGTGCCAGCGGGCTAGCGGACTACAATGAGCAGTTCTTC.